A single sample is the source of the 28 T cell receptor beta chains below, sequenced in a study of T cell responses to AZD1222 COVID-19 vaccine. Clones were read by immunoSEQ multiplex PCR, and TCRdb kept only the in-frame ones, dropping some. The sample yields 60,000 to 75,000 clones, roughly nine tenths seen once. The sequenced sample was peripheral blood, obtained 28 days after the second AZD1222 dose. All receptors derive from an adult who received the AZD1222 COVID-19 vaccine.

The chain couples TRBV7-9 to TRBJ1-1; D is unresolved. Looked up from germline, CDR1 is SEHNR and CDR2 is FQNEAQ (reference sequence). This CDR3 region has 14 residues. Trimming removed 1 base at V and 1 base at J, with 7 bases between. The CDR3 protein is CASSLGKWNTEAFF. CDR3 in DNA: TGTGCCAGCAGCTTAGGGAAATGGAACACTGAAGCTTTCTTT.

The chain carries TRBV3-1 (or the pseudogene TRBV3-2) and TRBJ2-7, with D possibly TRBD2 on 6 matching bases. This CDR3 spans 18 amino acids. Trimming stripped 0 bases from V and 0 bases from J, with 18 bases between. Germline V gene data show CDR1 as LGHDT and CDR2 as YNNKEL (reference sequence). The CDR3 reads CASSQDLAGTVSSYEQYF. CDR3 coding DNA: TGTGCCAGCAGCCAAGACTTGGCGGGGACGGTGAGCTCCTACGAGCAGTACTTC.

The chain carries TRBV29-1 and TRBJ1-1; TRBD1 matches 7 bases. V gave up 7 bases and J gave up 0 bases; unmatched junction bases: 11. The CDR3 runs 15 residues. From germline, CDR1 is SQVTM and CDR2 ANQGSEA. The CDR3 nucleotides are TGCAGCGCCGACCTGGGACAGTCAATGAACACTGAAGCTTTCTTT. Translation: CSADLGQSMNTEAFF.

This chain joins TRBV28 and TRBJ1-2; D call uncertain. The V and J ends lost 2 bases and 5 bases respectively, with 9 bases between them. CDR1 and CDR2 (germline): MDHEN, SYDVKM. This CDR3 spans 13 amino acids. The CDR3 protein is CASSLDRYYGYTF. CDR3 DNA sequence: TGTGCCAGCAGTTTAGACCGATATTATGGCTACACCTTC.

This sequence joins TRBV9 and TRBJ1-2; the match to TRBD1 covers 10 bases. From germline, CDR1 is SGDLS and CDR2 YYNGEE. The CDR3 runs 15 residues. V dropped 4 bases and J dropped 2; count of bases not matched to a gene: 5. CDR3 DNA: TGTGCCAGCAGCCTACGGACAGGGGGGAACTATGGCTACACCTTC. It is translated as CASSLRTGGNYGYTF. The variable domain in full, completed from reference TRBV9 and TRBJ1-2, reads DSGVTQTPKHLITATGQRVTLRCSPRSGDLSVYWYQQSLDQGLQFLIQYYNGEERAKGNILERFSAQQFPDLHSELNLSSLELGDSALYFCASSLRTGGNYGYTFGSGTRLTVV.

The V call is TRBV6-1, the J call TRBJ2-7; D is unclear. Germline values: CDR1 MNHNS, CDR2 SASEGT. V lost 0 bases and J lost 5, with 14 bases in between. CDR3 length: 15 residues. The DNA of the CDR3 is TGTGCCAGCAGTGAAGCCAGGCTAGAGAAAAACGAGCAGTACTTC. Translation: CASSEARLEKNEQYF.

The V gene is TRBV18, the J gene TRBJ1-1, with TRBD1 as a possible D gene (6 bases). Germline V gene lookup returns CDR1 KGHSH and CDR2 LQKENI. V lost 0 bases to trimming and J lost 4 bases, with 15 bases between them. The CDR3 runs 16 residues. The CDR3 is CASSPPVGGPVTEAFF. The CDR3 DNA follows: TGTGCCAGCTCACCACCGGTTGGGGGCCCGGTCACTGAAGCTTTCTTT.

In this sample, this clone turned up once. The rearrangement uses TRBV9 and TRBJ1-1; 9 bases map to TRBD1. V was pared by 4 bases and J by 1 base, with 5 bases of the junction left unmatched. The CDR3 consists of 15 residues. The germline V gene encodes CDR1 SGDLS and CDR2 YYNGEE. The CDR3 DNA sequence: TGTGCCAGCAGCCCGAGACAGGGGGAGAACACTGAAGCTTTCTTT. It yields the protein CASSPRQGENTEAFF. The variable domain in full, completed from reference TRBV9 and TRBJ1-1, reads DSGVTQTPKHLITATGQRVTLRCSPRSGDLSVYWYQQSLDQGLQFLIQYYNGEERAKGNILERFSAQQFPDLHSELNLSSLELGDSALYFCASSPRQGENTEAFFGQGTRLTVV.

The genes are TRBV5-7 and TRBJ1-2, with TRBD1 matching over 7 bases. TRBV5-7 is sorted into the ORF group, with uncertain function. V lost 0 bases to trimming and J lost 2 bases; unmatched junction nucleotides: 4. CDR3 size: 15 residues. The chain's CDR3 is CASSLVRGLNYGYTF. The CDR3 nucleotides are TGTGCCAGCAGCTTGGTTAGGGGGCTCAACTATGGCTACACCTTC.

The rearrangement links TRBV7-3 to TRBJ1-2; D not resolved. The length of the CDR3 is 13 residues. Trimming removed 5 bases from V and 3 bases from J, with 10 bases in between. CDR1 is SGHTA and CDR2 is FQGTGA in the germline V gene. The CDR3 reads CASSLEMDYGYTF. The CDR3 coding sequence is TGTGCCAGCAGCCTGGAGATGGACTATGGCTACACCTTC.

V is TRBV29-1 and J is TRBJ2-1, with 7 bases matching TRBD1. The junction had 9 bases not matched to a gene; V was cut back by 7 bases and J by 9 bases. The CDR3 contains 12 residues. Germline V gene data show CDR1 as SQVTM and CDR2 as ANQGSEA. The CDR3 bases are TGCAGCGGCCGCCCACAGGGGAGTGAGCAGTTCTTC. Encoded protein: CSGRPQGSEQFF.

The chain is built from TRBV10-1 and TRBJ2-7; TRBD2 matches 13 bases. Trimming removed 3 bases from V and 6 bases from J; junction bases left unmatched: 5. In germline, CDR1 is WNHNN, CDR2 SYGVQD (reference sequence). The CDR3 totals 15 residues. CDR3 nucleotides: TGCGCCAGCAGTGACACCGGGACTAGCGGGACCGAGCAGTACTTC. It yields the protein CASSDTGTSGTEQYF.

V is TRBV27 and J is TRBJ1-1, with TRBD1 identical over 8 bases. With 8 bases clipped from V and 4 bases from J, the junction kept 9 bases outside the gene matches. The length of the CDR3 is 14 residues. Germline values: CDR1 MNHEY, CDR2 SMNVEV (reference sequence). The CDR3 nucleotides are TGTGCCAGCGGCAGGGGGCGACCGACCACTGAAGCTTTCTTT. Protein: CASGRGRPTTEAFF.

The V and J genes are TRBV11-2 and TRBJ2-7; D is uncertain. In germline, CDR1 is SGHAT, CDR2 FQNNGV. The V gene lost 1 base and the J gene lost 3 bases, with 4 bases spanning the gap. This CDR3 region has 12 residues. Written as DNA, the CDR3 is TGTGCCAGCAGCTTAGCTGTCTACGAGCAGTACTTC. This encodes CASSLAVYEQYF.

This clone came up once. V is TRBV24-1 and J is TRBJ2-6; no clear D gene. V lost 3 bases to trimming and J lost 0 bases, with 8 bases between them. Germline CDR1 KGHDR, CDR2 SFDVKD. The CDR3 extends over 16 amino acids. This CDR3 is CATSDVSNSGANVLTF. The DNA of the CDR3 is TGTGCCACCAGTGATGTGAGTAACTCTGGGGCCAACGTCCTGACTTTC.

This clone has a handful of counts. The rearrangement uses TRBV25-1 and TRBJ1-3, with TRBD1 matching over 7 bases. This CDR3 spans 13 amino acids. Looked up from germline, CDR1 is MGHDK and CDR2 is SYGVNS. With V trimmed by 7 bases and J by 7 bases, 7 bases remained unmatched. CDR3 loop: CASTQGDVNTIYF. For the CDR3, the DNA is TGTGCCAGCACCCAGGGGGATGTGAACACCATATATTTT. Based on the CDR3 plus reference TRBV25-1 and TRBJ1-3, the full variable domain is EADIYQTPRYLVIGTGKKITLECSQTMGHDKMYWYQQDPGMELHLIHYSYGVNSTEKGDLSSESTVSRIRTEHFPLTLESARPSHTSQYLCASTQGDVNTIYFGEGSWLTVV.

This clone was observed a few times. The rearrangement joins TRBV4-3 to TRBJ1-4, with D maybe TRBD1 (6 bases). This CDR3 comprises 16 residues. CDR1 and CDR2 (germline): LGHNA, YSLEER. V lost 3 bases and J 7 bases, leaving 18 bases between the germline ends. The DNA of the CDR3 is TGCGCCAGCAGCCATTCGACAGGAGGGGAAGGTGAAAAACTGTTTTTT. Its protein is CASSHSTGGEGEKLFF.

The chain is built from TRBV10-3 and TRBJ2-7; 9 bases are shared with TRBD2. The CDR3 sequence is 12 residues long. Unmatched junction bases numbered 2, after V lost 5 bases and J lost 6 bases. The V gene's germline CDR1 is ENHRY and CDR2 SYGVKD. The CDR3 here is CAISKLAGEQYF. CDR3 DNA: TGTGCCATCAGTAAACTAGCGGGCGAGCAGTACTTC.

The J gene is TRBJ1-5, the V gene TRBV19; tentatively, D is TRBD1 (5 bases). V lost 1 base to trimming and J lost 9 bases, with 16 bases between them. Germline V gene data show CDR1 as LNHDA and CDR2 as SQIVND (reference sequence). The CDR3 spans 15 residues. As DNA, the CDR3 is TGTGCCAGTAGTATAGCCCGGACATTAATTTCGCCCCAGCATTTT. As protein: CASSIARTLISPQHF.

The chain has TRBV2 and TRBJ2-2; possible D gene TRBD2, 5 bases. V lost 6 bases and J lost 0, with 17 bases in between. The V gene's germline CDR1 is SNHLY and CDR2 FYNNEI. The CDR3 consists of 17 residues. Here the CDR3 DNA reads TGTGCCAGCAGAGAACCCCAGGACTGGGCGAACACCGGGGAGCTGTTTTTT. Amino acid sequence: CASREPQDWANTGELFF.

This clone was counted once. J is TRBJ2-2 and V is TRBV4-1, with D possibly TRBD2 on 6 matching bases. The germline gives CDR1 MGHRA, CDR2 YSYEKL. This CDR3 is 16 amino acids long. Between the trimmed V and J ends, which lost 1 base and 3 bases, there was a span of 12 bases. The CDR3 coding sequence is TGCGCCAGCAGCCAAGTTAGGAGGGCCTACACCGGGGAGCTGTTTTTT. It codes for CASSQVRRAYTGELFF.

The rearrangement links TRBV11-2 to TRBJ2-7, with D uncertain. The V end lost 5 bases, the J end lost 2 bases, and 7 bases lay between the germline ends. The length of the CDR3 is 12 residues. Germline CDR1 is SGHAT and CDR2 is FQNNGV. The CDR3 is CASSVLPYEQYF. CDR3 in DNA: TGTGCCAGCAGCGTACTACCCTACGAGCAGTACTTC.

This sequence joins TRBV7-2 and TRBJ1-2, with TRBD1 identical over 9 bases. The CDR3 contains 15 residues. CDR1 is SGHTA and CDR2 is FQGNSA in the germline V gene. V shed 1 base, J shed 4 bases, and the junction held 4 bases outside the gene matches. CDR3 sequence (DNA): TGTGCCAGCAGCTTAGGGGGACAGGGCGGCTATGGCTACACCTTC. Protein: CASSLGGQGGYGYTF.

CDR3 loop: CASSFRLVRGNYNEQFF. For the CDR3, the DNA is TGTGCCAGCAGTTTTCGCCTAGTACGGGGAAATTACAATGAGCAGTTCTTC. The chain combines TRBV28 with TRBJ2-1, with a possible D match to TRBD2 (5 bases). The germline gives CDR1 MDHEN, CDR2 SYDVKM. The V end was cut by 3 bases, the J end by 4 bases, with 19 bases between. The CDR3 has 17 amino acids.

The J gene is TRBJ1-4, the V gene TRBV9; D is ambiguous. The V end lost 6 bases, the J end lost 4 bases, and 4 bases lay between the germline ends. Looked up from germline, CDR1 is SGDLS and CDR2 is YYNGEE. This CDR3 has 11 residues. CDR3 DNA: TGTGCCAGCAAAGGTAATGAAAAACTGTTTTTT. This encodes CASKGNEKLFF.

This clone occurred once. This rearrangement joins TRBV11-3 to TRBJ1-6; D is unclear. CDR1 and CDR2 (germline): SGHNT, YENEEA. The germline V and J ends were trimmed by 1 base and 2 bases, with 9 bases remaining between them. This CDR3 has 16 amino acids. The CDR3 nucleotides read TGTGCCAGCAGCTTAGCGGCAGCCACCTATAATTCACCCCTCCACTTT. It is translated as CASSLAAATYNSPLHF.

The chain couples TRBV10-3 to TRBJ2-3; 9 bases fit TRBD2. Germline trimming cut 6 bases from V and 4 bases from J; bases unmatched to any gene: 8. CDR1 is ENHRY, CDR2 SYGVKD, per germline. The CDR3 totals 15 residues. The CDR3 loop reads CAIRSSGSVADTQYF. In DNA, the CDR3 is TGTGCCATCAGAAGTAGCGGGAGTGTCGCAGATACGCAGTATTTT.

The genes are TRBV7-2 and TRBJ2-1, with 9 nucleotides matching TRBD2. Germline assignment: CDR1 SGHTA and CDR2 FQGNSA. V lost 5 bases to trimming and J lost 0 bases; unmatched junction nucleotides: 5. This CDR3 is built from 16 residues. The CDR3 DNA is TGTGCCAGCAGCCCGGGAGCGGGGGGCTCCTACAATGAGCAGTTCTTC. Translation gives CASSPGAGGSYNEQFF.